This T cell receptor beta chain is drawn from a study of PD-1 blockade in mismatch repair-deficient tumors. Study in general: Patients had fewer than 15 mismatch repair-deficient cancer types and were previously treated and progressing. Whole-study findings and limits: Tumor-resident clones, often absent from pretreatment blood, expanded after pembrolizumab and then contracted.

V dropped 5 bases and J dropped 8 bases, with 6 bases sitting between them. The germline gives CDR1 LNHDA, CDR2 SQIVND (reference sequence). CDR3 length: 11 residues. Points on this clone: What it binds is not known.

Generated by immunoSEQ multiplex PCR, the TCRdb table keeps only in-frame clones and is missing some. The table records roughly 50,000 clones, 81% of them present only once. Every patient had mismatch repair deficiency by PCR or immunohistochemistry. The V gene is TRBV19, the J gene TRBJ2-2, with no clear D. This receptor was taken from an adult with mismatch repair-deficient cancer. Specimen: peripheral blood, collected about 4.5 months after starting pembrolizumab. CDR3 sequence (DNA): TGTGCCAGTAGTCGGTGGGGGGAGCTGTTTTTT. Amino acids: CASSRWGELFF.